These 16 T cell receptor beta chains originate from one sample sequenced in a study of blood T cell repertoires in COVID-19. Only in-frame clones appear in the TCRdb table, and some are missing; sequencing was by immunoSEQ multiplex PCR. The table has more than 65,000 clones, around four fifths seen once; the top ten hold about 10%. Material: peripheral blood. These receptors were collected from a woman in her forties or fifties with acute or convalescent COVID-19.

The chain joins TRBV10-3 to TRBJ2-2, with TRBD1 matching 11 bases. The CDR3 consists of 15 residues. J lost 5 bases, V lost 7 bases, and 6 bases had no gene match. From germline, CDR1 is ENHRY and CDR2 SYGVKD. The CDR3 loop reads CAINGQGARTGELFF. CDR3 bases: TGTGCCATCAATGGACAGGGGGCGAGAACCGGGGAGCTGTTTTTT.

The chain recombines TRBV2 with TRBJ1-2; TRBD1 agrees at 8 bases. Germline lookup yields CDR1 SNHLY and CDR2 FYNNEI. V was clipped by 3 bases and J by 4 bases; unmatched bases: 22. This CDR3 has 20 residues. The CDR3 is CASSDRVIGGGTGQFYGYTF. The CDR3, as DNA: TGTGCCAGCAGTGATAGGGTGATCGGCGGAGGGACAGGACAATTCTATGGCTACACCTTC.

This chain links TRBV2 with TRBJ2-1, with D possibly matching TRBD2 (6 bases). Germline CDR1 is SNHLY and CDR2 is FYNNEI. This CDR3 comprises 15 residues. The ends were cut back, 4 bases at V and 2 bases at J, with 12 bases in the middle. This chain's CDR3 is CASSGVGGTYNEQFF. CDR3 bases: TGTGCCAGCAGTGGGGTGGGGGGTACCTACAATGAGCAGTTCTTC.

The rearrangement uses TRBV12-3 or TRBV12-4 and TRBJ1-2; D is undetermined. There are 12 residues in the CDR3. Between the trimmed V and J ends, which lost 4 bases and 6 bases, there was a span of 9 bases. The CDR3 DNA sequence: TGTGCCAGCAGTTACAGTGTCAATGGCTACACCTTC. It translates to CASSYSVNGYTF.

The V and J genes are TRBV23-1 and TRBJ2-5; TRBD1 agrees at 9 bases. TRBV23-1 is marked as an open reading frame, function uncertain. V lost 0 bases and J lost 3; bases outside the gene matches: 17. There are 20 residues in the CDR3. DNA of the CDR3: TGCGCCAGCAGTCAATCATTAAACAGGGGGCGTGGGGGGAGAGAAGAGACCCAGTACTTC. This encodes CASSQSLNRGRGGREETQYF.

The CDR3 is CASSQARAGSGSPLHF. Written as DNA, the CDR3 is TGCGCCAGCAGCCAAGCCCGGGCAGGGTCAGGTTCACCCCTCCACTTT. The chain uses TRBV4-3 and TRBJ1-6; tentatively, D is TRBD1 (5 bases). This CDR3 has 16 amino acids. V shed 1 base and J shed 9 bases, with 16 bases lying between them. Germline CDR1 reads LGHNA; CDR2 reads YSLEER.

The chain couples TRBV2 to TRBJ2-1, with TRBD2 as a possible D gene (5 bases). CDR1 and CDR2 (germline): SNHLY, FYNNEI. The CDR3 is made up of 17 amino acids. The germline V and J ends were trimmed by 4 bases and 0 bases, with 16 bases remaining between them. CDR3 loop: CASSGSEDWSSYNEQFF. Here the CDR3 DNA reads TGTGCCAGCAGTGGATCTGAGGACTGGAGCTCCTACAATGAGCAGTTCTTC.

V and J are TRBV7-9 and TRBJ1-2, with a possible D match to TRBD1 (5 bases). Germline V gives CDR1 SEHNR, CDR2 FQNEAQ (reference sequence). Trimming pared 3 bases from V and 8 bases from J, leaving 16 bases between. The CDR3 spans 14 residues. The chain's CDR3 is CASSFGGVAQGYTF. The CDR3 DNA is TGTGCCAGCAGCTTTGGGGGGGTTGCACAAGGCTACACCTTC.

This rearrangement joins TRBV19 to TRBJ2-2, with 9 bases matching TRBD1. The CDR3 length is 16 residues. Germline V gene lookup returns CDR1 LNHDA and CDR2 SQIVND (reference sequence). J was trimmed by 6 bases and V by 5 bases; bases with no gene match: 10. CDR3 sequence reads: CASSGRDRVGAGELFF. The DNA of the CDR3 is TGTGCCAGTAGTGGCCGGGACAGGGTAGGCGCCGGGGAGCTGTTTTTT.

The CDR3 here is CASSPGQGTPQFF. CDR3 in DNA: TGTGCCAGCAGCCCAGGACAGGGAACACCGCAGTTCTTC. The chain recombines TRBV3-1 (or the pseudogene TRBV3-2) with TRBJ2-1; 8 nucleotides match TRBD1. This CDR3 has 13 amino acids. The germline V gene encodes CDR1 LGHDT and CDR2 YNNKEL (reference sequence). V was clipped by 4 bases and J by 12 bases; unmatched bases: 8.

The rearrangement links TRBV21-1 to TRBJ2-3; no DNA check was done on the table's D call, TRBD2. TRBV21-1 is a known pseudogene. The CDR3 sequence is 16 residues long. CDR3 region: CASSKGNGRSTDTQYF. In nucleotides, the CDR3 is TGTGCCAGCAGCAAAGGGAACGGGAGGAGCACAGATACGCAGTATTTT.

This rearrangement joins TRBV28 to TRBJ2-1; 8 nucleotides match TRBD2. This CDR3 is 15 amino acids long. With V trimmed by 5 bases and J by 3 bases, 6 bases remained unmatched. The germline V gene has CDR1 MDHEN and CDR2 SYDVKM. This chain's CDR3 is CASSLSGSLYNEQFF. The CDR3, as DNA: TGTGCCAGCAGTCTAAGCGGGAGTCTCTACAATGAGCAGTTCTTC.

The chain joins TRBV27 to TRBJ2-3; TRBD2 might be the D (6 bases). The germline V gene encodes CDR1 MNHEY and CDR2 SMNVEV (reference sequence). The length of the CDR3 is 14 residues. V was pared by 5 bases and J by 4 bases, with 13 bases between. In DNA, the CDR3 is TGTGCCAGCAGTCCCGCAGCGGGTGCAGATACGCAGTATTTT. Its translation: CASSPAAGADTQYF.

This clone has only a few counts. CDR3 region: CAISESAQGQVYGYTF. CDR3 sequence (DNA): TGTGCCATCAGTGAGTCCGCACAGGGGCAAGTATATGGCTACACCTTC. The rearrangement links TRBV10-3 to TRBJ1-2; 7 bases align to TRBD1. V was pared by 0 bases and J by 5 bases, with 9 bases of the junction left unmatched. Germline V gene lookup returns CDR1 ENHRY and CDR2 SYGVKD. CDR3 length: 16 amino acids.

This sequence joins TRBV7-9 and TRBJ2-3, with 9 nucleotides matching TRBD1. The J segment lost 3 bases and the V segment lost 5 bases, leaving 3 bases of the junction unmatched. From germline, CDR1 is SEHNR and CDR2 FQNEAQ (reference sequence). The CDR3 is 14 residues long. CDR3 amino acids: CASSQGTGTDTQYF. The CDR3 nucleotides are TGTGCCAGCAGCCAAGGGACAGGGACAGATACGCAGTATTTT. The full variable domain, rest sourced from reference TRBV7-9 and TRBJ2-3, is DTGVSQNPRHKITKRGQNVTFRCDPISEHNRLYWYRQTLGQGPEFLTYFQNEAQLEKSRLLSDRFSAERPKGSFSTLEIQRTEQGDSAMYLCASSQGTGTDTQYFGPGTRLTVL.

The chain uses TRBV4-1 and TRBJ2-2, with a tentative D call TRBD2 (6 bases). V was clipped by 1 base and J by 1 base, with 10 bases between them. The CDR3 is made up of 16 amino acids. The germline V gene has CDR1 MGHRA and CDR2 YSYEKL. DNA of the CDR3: TGCGCCAGCAGCCAAGTAGCGGACCGGAACACCGGGGAGCTGTTTTTT. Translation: CASSQVADRNTGELFF.